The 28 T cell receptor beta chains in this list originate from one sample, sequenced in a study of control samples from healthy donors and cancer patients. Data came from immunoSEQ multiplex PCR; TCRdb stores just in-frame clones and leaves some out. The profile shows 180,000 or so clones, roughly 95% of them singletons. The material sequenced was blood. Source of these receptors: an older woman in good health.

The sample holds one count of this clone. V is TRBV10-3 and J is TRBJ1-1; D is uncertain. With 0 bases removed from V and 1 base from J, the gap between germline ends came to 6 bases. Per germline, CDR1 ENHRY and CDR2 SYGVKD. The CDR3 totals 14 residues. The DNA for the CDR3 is TGTGCCATCAGTGAGTCGAACCCGAACACTGAAGCTTTCTTT. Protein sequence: CAISESNPNTEAFF.

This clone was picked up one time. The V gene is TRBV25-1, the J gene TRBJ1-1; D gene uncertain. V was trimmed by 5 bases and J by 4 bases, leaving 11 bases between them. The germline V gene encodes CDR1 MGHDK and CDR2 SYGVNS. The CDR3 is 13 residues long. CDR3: CASSFAGVTEAFF. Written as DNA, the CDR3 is TGTGCCAGCAGTTTCGCCGGGGTCACTGAAGCTTTCTTT.

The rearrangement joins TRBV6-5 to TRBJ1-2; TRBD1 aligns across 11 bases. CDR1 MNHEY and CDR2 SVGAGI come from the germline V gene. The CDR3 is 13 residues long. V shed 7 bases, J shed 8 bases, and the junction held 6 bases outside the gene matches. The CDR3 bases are TGTGCCAGCACTGGACAGGGGGCAGTAGGCTACACCTTC. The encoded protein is CASTGQGAVGYTF.

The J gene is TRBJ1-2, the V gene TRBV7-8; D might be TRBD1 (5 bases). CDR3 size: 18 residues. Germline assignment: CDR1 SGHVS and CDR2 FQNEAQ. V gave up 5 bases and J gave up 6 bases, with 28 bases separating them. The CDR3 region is CASSISGDQGLMQNGYTF. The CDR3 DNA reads TGTGCCAGCAGCATTAGCGGCGACCAGGGTTTGATGCAGAATGGCTACACCTTC.

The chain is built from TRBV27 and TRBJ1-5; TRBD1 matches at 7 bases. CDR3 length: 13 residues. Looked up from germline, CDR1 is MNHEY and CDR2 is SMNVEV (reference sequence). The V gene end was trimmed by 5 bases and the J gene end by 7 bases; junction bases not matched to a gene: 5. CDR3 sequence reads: CASSANRGQPQHF. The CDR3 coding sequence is TGTGCCAGCAGTGCCAACAGGGGCCAGCCCCAGCATTTT.

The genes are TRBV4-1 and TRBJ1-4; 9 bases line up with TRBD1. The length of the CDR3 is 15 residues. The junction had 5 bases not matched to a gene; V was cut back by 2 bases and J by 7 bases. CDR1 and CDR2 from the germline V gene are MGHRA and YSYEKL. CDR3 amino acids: CASSQPTGGTEKLFF. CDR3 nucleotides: TGCGCCAGCAGCCAACCCACAGGGGGCACTGAAAAACTGTTTTTT.

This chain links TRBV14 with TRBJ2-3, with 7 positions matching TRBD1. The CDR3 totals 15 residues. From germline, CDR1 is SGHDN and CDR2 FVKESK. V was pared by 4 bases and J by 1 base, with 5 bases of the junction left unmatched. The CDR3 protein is CASSPDRVGTDTQYF. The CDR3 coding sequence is TGTGCCAGCAGCCCCGACAGGGTGGGCACAGATACGCAGTATTTT.

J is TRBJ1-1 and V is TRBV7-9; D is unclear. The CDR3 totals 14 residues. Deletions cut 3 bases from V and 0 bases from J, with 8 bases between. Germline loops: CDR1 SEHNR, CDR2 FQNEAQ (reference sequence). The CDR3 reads CASSFIPVNTEAFF. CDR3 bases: TGTGCCAGCAGCTTCATCCCCGTGAACACTGAAGCTTTCTTT.

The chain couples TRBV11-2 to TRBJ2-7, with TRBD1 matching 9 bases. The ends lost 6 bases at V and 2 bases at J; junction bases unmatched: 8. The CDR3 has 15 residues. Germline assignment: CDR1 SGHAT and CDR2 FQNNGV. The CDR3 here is CASSDGTGRTYEQYF. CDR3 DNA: TGTGCCAGCAGTGACGGGACAGGGCGTACCTACGAGCAGTACTTC.

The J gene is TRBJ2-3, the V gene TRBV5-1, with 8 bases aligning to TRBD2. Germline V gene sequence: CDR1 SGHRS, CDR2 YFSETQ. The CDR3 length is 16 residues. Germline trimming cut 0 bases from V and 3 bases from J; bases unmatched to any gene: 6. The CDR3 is CASSLVLAGTTDTQYF. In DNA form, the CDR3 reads TGCGCCAGCAGCTTGGTGCTAGCGGGTACGACAGATACGCAGTATTTT.

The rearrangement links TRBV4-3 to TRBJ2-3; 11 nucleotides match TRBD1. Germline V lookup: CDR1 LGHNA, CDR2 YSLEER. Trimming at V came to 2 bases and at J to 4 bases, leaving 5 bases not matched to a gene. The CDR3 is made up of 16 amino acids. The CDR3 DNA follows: TGCGCCAGCAGCCAAACACCGGGACAGGGGGCAGATACGCAGTATTTT. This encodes CASSQTPGQGADTQYF.

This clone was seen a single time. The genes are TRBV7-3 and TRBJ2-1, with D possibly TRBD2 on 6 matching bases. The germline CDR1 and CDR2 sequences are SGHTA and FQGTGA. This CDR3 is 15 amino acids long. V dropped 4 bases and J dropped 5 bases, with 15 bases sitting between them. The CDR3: CASSSEGRGNNEQFF. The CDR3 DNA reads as TGTGCCAGCAGCTCGGAGGGACGAGGAAACAATGAGCAGTTCTTC.

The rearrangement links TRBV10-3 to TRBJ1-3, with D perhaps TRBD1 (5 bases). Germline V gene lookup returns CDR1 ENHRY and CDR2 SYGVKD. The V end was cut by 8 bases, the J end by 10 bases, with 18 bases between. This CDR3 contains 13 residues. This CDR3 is CAIRGRDYRTIYF. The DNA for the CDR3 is TGTGCCATCCGGGGACGAGATTATCGGACCATATATTTT.

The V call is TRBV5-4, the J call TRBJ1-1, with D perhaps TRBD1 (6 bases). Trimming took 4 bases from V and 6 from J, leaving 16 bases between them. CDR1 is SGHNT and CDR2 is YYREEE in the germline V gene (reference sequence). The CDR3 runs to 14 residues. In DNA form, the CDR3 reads TGTGCCAGCAGCCCAATGGGCGGGGGCGCTGAAGCTTTCTTT. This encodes CASSPMGGGAEAFF.

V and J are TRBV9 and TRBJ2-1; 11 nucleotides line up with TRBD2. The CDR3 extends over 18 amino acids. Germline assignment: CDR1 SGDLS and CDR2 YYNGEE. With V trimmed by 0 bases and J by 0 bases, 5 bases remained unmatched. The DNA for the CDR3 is TGTGCCAGCAGCGTAGCTAGCGGGGGGATACTCTCCTACAATGAGCAGTTCTTC. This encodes CASSVASGGILSYNEQFF.

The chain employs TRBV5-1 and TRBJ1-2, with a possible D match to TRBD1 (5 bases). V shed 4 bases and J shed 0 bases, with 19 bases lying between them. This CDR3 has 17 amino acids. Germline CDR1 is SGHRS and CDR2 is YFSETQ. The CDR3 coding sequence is TGCGCCAGCAGCCCGAACTCCGTTCGACAGACTAACTATGGCTACACCTTC. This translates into CASSPNSVRQTNYGYTF.

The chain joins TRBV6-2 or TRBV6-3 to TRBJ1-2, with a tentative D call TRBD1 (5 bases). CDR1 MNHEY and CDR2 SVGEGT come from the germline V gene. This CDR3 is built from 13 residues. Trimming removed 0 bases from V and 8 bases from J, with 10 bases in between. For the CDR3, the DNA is TGTGCCAGCAGTTACTCGGGGCAGGACGGCTACACCTTC. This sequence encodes CASSYSGQDGYTF.

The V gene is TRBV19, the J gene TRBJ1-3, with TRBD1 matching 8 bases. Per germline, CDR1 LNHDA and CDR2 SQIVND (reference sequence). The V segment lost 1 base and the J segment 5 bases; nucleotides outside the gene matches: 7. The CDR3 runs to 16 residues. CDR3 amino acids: CASSIAPGTGRNTIYF. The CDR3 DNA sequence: TGTGCCAGTAGTATAGCCCCCGGGACAGGAAGAAACACCATATATTTT.

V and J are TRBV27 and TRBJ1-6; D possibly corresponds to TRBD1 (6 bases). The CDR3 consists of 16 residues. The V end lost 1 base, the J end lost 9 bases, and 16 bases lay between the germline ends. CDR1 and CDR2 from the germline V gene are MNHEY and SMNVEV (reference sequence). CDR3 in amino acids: CASSLYIRQGRSPLHF. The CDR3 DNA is TGTGCCAGCAGTTTATACATCCGGCAGGGGCGTTCACCCCTCCACTTT.

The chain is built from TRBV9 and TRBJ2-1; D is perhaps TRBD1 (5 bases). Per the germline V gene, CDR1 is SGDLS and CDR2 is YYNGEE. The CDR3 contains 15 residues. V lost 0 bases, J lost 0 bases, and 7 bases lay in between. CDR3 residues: CASSVADSSYNEQFF. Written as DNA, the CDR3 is TGTGCCAGCAGCGTAGCTGACAGCTCCTACAATGAGCAGTTCTTC.

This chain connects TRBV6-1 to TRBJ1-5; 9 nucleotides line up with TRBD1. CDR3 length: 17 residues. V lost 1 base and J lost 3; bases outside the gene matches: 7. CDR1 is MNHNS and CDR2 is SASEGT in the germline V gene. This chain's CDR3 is CASSEVGTGWNNQPQHF. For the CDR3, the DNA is TGTGCCAGCAGTGAAGTAGGGACAGGGTGGAACAATCAGCCCCAGCATTTT.

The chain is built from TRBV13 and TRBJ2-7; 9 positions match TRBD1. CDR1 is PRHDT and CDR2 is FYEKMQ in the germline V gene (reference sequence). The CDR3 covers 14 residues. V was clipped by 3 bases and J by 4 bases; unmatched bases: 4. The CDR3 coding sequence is TGTGCCAGCAGCTTGGACAGGGGATCTTACGAGCAGTACTTC. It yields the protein CASSLDRGSYEQYF. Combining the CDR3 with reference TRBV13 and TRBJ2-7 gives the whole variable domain AAGVIQSPRHLIKEKRETATLKCYPIPRHDTVYWYQQGPGQDPQFLISFYEKMQSDKGSIPDRFSAQQFSDYHSELNMSSLELGDSALYFCASSLDRGSYEQYFGPGTRLTVT.

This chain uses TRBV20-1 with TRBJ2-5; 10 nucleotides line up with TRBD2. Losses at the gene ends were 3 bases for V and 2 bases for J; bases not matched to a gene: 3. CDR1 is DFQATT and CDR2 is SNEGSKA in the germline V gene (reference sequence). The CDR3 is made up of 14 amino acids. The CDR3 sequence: CSASIAGGQETQYF. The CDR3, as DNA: TGCAGTGCTAGTATAGCGGGGGGTCAAGAGACCCAGTACTTC.

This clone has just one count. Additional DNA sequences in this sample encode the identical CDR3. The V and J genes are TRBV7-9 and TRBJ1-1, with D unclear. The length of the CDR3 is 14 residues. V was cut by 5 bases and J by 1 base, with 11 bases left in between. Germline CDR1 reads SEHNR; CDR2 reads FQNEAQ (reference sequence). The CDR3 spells CASSPRDRNTEAFF. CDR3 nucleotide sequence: TGTGCCAGCAGCCCCCGGGATCGGAACACTGAAGCTTTCTTT.

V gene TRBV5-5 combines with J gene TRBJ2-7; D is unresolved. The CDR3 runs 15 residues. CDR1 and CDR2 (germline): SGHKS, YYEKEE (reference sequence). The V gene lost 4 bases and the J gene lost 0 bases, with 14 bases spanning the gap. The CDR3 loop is CASSPTGVFSYEQYF. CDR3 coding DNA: TGTGCCAGCAGCCCGACTGGCGTATTCTCCTACGAGCAGTACTTC.

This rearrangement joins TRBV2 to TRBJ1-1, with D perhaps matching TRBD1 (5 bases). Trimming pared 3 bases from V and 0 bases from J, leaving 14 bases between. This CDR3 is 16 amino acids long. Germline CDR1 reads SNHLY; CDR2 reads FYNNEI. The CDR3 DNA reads TGTGCCAGCAGTGAGGGGGGGGGATTCGTGAACACTGAAGCTTTCTTT. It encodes CASSEGGGFVNTEAFF.

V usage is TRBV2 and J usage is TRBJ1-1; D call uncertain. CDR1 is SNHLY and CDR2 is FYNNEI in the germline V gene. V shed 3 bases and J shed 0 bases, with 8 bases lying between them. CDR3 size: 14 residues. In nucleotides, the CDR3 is TGTGCCAGCAGTGACTATTACTTGAACACTGAAGCTTTCTTT. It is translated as CASSDYYLNTEAFF.

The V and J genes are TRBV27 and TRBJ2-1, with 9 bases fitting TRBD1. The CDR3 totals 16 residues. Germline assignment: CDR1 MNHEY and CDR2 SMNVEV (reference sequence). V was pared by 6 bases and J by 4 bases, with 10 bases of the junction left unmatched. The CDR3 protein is CASSLKPGQGYNEQFF. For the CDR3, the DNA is TGTGCCAGCAGCTTAAAGCCGGGACAGGGATACAATGAGCAGTTCTTC.